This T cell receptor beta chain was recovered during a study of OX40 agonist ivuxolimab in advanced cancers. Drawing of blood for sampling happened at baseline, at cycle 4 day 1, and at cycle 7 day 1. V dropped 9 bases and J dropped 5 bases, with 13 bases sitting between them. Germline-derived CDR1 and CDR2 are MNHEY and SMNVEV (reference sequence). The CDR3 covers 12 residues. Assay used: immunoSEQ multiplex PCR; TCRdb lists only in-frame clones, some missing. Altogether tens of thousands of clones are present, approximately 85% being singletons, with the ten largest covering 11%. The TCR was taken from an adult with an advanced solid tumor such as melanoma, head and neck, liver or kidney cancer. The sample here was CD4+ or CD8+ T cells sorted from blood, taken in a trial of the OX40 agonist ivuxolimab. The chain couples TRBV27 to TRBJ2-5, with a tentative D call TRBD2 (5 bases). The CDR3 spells CASGRGGETQYF. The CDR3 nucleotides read TGTGCCAGTGGACGGGGTGGGGAGACCCAGTACTTC.